Below are 5 T cell receptor beta chains sequenced from a single sample in a study of neoadjuvant anti-PD-1 for oral cavity cancer. Described time point: after neoadjuvant nivolumab, at surgical resection. Only in-frame clones appear in the TCRdb table, and some are missing; sequencing was by immunoSEQ multiplex PCR. The sample shows more than 7,000 clones, 60% to 65% of them seen only once. The material sequenced was PBMCs, taken after nivolumab (anti-PD-1) treatment. The source is a person aged 35 to 85 with oral cavity squamous cell carcinoma.

The V and J genes are TRBV5-1 and TRBJ1-1, with TRBD1 identical over 9 bases. There are 15 residues in the CDR3. The germline V gene has CDR1 SGHRS and CDR2 YFSETQ. V lost 0 bases to trimming and J lost 4 bases; unmatched junction nucleotides: 4. This chain's CDR3 is CASSLEGQGFTEAFF. CDR3 nucleotide sequence: TGCGCCAGCAGCTTGGAGGGACAGGGATTCACTGAAGCTTTCTTT.

This chain joins TRBV9 and TRBJ2-7; 9 bases map to TRBD1. The CDR3 sequence is 14 residues long. V was pared by 6 bases and J by 2 bases, with 6 bases of the junction left unmatched. CDR1 SGDLS and CDR2 YYNGEE come from the germline V gene. The CDR3 coding sequence is TGTGCCAGCAATCCGGGACAGGGCCCCTACGAGCAGTACTTC. It yields the protein CASNPGQGPYEQYF.

The rearrangement uses TRBV15 and TRBJ2-3; D perhaps matches TRBD1 (7 bases). V was cut by 5 bases and J by 7 bases, with 16 bases left in between. CDR3 length: 14 residues. Germline CDR1 reads LNHNV; CDR2 reads YYDKDF (reference sequence). CDR3: CATSVQGGQNTQYF. CDR3 nucleotides: TGTGCCACCAGCGTCCAGGGGGGCCAGAATACGCAGTATTTT.

CDR3 sequence reads: CASSLGGAGANVLTF. Written as DNA, the CDR3 is TGTGCCAGCAGCTTAGGTGGAGCTGGGGCCAACGTCCTGACTTTC. This chain uses TRBV7-9 with TRBJ2-6, with D uncertain. CDR1 SEHNR and CDR2 FQNEAQ come from the germline V gene (reference sequence). This CDR3 is 15 amino acids long. V was cut by 1 base and J by 2 bases, with 6 bases left in between. Full variable domain (outside the CDR3, taken from reference TRBV7-9 and TRBJ2-6): DTGVSQNPRHKITKRGQNVTFRCDPISEHNRLYWYRQTLGQGPEFLTYFQNEAQLEKSRLLSDRFSAERPKGSFSTLEIQRTEQGDSAMYLCASSLGGAGANVLTFGAGSRLTVL.

The chain carries TRBV2 and TRBJ2-3, with D tentatively TRBD1 or TRBD2 (5 bases each). The CDR3 runs to 13 residues. Germline CDR1 is SNHLY and CDR2 is FYNNEI. V gave up 4 bases and J gave up 9 bases, with 14 bases separating them. CDR3 amino acids: CASSVYSGDTQYF. The DNA of the CDR3 is TGTGCCAGCAGTGTATACAGTGGGGACACGCAGTATTTT.